This is a list of T cell receptor beta chains from one sample in a study of T cell responses to AZD1222 COVID-19 vaccine. Clones were read by immunoSEQ multiplex PCR, and TCRdb kept only the in-frame ones, dropping some. Altogether 84,000 or so clones are present, over 75% being singletons, with the ten largest covering roughly 5%. The sample here was peripheral blood, taken on day 0 of MenACWY control vaccination. These receptors came from an adult in good health. Each CDR3 is given with its conserved first and last residue. Fields, in order: V gene, clone size, D gene, J gene, CDR3 DNA, CDR3 protein. D genes are given only for firm matches. Rows may omit the clone size; those that give it use once, few, many or a size class.

>TRBV5-4|NA|TRBD2|TRBJ2-5
TGTGCCAGCAGCTTGGTCCGCGGGGGGGGCCAAGAGACCCAGTACTTC
CASSLVRGGGQETQYF
>TRBV7-8|NA|NA|TRBJ2-7
TGTGCCAGCAGCCGAGAACTAGGCGAGCAGTACTTC
CASSRELGEQYF
>TRBV7-3|NA|NA|TRBJ2-3
TGTGCCAGCAGCGCCGTCTTCACAGATACGCAGTATTTT
CASSAVFTDTQYF
>TRBV12-3/TRBV12-4|NA|NA|TRBJ2-3
TGTGCCAGCAGTTTTACTACAGATACGCAGTATTTT
CASSFTTDTQYF
>TRBV5-4|once|NA|TRBJ2-5
TGTGCCAGCAGCTCCCGGGACCTCCAAGAGACCCAGTACTTC
CASSSRDLQETQYF
>TRBV14|NA|TRBD2|TRBJ2-5
TGTGCCAGCAGCCAAGATGGGCACTTCCAGCGGGAGTCCTATGAGACCCAGTACTTC
CASSQDGHFQRESYETQYF
>TRBV27|NA|NA|TRBJ1-2
TGTGCCAGCAGTTTATGGGCCGCCGGGACCGACATCTATGGCTACACCTTC
CASSLWAAGTDIYGYTF
>TRBV6-1|NA|NA|TRBJ1-2
TGTGCCAGCAGTGAAAGCGGGGGACTTACCCGGGGTGGCTACACCTTC
CASSESGGLTRGGYTF
>TRBV7-3|NA|NA|TRBJ2-3
TGTGCCAGCAGTTCCGGGACTAGCACAGATACGCAGTATTTT
CASSSGTSTDTQYF
>TRBV4-2|NA|TRBD1|TRBJ2-7
TGTGCCAGCAGCCTCGAGACAGGGATCTACGAGCAGTACTTC
CASSLETGIYEQYF
>TRBV29-1|NA|NA|TRBJ1-5
TGCAGCGTTGGGGCAGGGCGCTATCAGCCCCAGCATTTT
CSVGAGRYQPQHF
>TRBV5-8|NA|TRBD1|TRBJ1-2
TGTGCCAGCAGCTCCATCCTTTTGACAGGGGACTATGGCTACACCTTC
CASSSILLTGDYGYTF
>TRBV3-1/TRBV3-2|NA|NA|TRBJ2-5
TGTGCCAGCAGCCAAGATGGCCTAGCGAGAGAGACCCAGTACTTC
CASSQDGLARETQYF
>TRBV4-3|once|NA|TRBJ2-1
TGCGCCAGCAGCCAAGATGGGCCTCTGGGCTCCTACAATGAGCAGTTCTTC
CASSQDGPLGSYNEQFF
>TRBV14|NA|NA|TRBJ1-2
TGTGCCAGCAGCCCAGGCCGGGGTCCCAACTATGGCTACACCTTC
CASSPGRGPNYGYTF
>TRBV5-1|NA|NA|TRBJ1-2
TGCGCCAGCAGCTTACAAGATGGACAGTATGGCTACACCTTC
CASSLQDGQYGYTF
>TRBV19|NA|NA|TRBJ1-5
TGTGCCAGTAGTAAGGGGGGATCCGGCAATCAGCCCCAGCATTTT
CASSKGGSGNQPQHF
>TRBV25-1|NA|NA|TRBJ1-2
TGTGCCAGCAGTGAATTGGGGGGGGATGGCTACACCTTC
CASSELGGDGYTF
>TRBV12-3/TRBV12-4|NA|NA|TRBJ2-3
TGTGCCAGCAGTTTTAGCACAGATACGCAGTATTTT
CASSFSTDTQYF
>TRBV7-9|NA|NA|TRBJ2-2
TGTGCCAGCAGCTTCAAGGGGGACTCCACCGGGGAGCTGTTTTTT
CASSFKGDSTGELFF
>TRBV27|NA|TRBD1|TRBJ1-2
TGTGCCAGCAGTATAGGGACAGACTATGGCTACACCTTC
CASSIGTDYGYTF
>TRBV12-5|NA|NA|TRBJ1-5
TGTGCTAGTGCCGAGGGGAATCAGCCCCAGCATTTT
CASAEGNQPQHF
>TRBV5-1|NA|NA|TRBJ1-1
TGCGCCAGCAGCTACGCAGGATGGAACACTGAAGCTTTCTTT
CASSYAGWNTEAFF
>TRBV6-1|NA|NA|TRBJ1-1
TGTGCCAGCAGTGAGAGGGGACAGAACACTGAAGCTTTCTTT
CASSERGQNTEAFF
>TRBV30|NA|NA|TRBJ1-4
TGTGCCTGGAGTGTAAATTCGAATGAAAAACTGTTTTTT
CAWSVNSNEKLFF
>TRBV9|once|NA|TRBJ1-6
TGTGCCAGCAGCGCCGACAACTGGCTTTCCTATAATTCACCCCTCCACTTT
CASSADNWLSYNSPLHF
>TRBV5-1|NA|NA|TRBJ1-1
TGCGCCAGCACCACACTCGGGACGGAACACGAAGCTTTCTTT
CASTTLGTEHEAFF
>TRBV3-1/TRBV3-2|NA|NA|TRBJ1-4
TGTGCCAGCAGGACAGCAACTAATGAAAAACTGTTTTTT
CASRTATNEKLFF
>TRBV9|NA|NA|TRBJ1-3
TGTGCCAGCAGCAAAGCTGACCCTTACTCTGGAAACACCATATATTTT
CASSKADPYSGNTIYF
>TRBV27|NA|NA|TRBJ1-6
TGTGCCAGCAGTTTATGGAAGGGAGGGTCACCCCTCCACTTT
CASSLWKGGSPLHF
>TRBV7-9|few|TRBD1|TRBJ1-4
TGTGCCAGCAGCTTCTCTCGACAGGGGGCGAATGAAAAACTGTTTTTT
CASSFSRQGANEKLFF
>TRBV10-3|NA|NA|TRBJ2-3
TGTGCCATCACGGGTCGTCGCGGAAGCACAGATACGCAGTATTTT
CAITGRRGSTDTQYF
>TRBV10-3|NA|TRBD2|TRBJ2-5
TGTGCCATCAGTGAGTCGCCAAGCGGGGGGACCCAAGAGACCCAGTACTTC
CAISESPSGGTQETQYF
>TRBV6-1|once|NA|TRBJ2-1
TGTGCCAGCAGTGAATTGGGGGTGGCTAACAATGAGCAGTTCTTC
CASSELGVANNEQFF
>TRBV28|NA|NA|TRBJ1-3
TGTGCCAGCAGTGGAACAGGGCCCGGAAACACCATATATTTT
CASSGTGPGNTIYF
>TRBV28|NA|NA|TRBJ2-1
TGTGCCAGCAGCCCCGGGACCGACATCCGGCAGTTCTTC
CASSPGTDIRQFF
>TRBV2|once|NA|TRBJ1-5
TGTGCCAGCAGTGAAGTCCGAAAGCGGCAGCCCCAGCATTTT
CASSEVRKRQPQHF
>TRBV4-1|NA|TRBD2|TRBJ2-7
TGCGCCAGCAGTCACTACGGCGGGACTAGCGGGGGCCGAACCTACGAGCAGTACTTC
CASSHYGGTSGGRTYEQYF
>TRBV11-3|NA|NA|TRBJ1-2
TGTGCCAGCAGTTTGGCAGGAGATGGCTACACCTTC
CASSLAGDGYTF
>TRBV19|NA|NA|TRBJ1-5
TGTGCGACGGGCTTGCCTTTTTATAGCAATCAGCCCCAGCATTTT
CATGLPFYSNQPQHF
>TRBV20-1|NA|NA|TRBJ1-1
TGCAGTGCGGCCGAGCACACTGAAGCTTTCTTT
CSAAEHTEAFF
>TRBV7-9|NA|NA|TRBJ1-2
TGTGCCAGCAGCAACCGGGACCTATACGGCTACACCTTC
CASSNRDLYGYTF
>TRBV19|NA|NA|TRBJ1-4
TGTGCCAGTAGTAAGGGAGGTCTGTATGAAAAACTGTTTTTT
CASSKGGLYEKLFF
>TRBV9|NA|TRBD1|TRBJ2-1
TGTGCCAGCAGCCTGGGACAGGGGAATTACAATGAGCAGTTCTTC
CASSLGQGNYNEQFF
>TRBV11-3|NA|NA|TRBJ1-1
TGTGCCAGCAGCTTAGATAGGGTATCTGAAGCTTTCTTT
CASSLDRVSEAFF